A single TCR beta chain is shown here with its context. TCRdb's copy holds only in-frame clones and misses some; the assay was immunoSEQ multiplex PCR. The data show 52,000 or so clones, about 90% seen once. This sample is part of a study of T cell changes during pregnancy in multiple sclerosis. Germline V gives CDR1 SQVTM, CDR2 ANQGSEA. The V segment lost 1 base and the J segment 6 bases; nucleotides outside the gene matches: 11. The CDR3 covers 15 residues. This clonotype was obtained from a female donor with multiple sclerosis, enrolled in a pregnancy study. The chain carries TRBV29-1 and TRBJ2-7; 8 bases fit TRBD1. Source: CD4+ T cells from peripheral blood mononuclear cells, taken in the second trimester of pregnancy. CDR3 sequence reads: CSVEGDAGGGGEQYF. In nucleotides, the CDR3 is TGCAGCGTTGAAGGTGATGCAGGGGGCGGAGGCGAGCAGTACTTC.